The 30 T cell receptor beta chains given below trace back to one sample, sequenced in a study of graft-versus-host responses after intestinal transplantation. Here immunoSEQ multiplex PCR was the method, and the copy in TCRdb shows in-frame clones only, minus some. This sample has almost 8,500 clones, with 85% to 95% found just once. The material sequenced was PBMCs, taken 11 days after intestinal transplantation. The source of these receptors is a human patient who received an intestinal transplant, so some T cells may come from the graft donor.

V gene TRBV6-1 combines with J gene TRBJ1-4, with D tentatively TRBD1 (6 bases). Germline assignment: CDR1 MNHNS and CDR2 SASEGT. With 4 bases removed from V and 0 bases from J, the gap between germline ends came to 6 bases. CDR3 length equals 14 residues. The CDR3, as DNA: TGTGCCAGCAGTGGGACAGCAACTAATGAAAAACTGTTTTTT. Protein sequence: CASSGTATNEKLFF.

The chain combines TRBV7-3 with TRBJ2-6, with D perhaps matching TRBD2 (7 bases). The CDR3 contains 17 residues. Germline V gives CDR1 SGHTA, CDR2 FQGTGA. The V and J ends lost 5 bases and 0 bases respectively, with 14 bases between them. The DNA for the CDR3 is TGTGCCAGCAGCCCGGGGGGCTCCCTCTCTGGGGCCAACGTCCTGACTTTC. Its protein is CASSPGGSLSGANVLTF.

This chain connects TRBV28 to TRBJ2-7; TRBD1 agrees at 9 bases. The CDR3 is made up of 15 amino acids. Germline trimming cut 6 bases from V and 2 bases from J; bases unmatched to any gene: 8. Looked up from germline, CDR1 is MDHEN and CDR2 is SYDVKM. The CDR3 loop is CASSPFGQGTYEQYF. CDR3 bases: TGTGCCAGCAGCCCTTTCGGACAGGGGACCTACGAGCAGTACTTC.

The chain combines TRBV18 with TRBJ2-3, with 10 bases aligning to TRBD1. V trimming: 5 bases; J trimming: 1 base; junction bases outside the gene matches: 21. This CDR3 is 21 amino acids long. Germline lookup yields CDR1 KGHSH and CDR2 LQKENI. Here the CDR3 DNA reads TGTGCCAGCTCAGAGAGAGTGACAGGGGGCCGCCGCCGTTCCGGCACAGATACGCAGTATTTT. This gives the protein CASSERVTGGRRRSGTDTQYF.

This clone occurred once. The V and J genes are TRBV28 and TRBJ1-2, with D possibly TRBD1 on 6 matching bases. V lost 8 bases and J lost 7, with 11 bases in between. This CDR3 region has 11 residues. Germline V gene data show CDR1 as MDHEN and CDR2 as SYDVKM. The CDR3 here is CASRGGSGYTF. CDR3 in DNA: TGTGCCAGCCGAGGGGGTTCTGGCTACACCTTC.

CDR3 DNA sequence: TGCGCCAGCAGCCTCGGAGAGGCGGGAGGGTACGATGAGCAGTTCTTC. This encodes CASSLGEAGGYDEQFF. This rearrangement joins TRBV4-1 to TRBJ2-1; 9 bases are shared with TRBD2. Germline lookup yields CDR1 MGHRA and CDR2 YSYEKL. V lost 4 bases to trimming and J lost 8 bases; unmatched junction nucleotides: 12. The length of the CDR3 is 16 residues.

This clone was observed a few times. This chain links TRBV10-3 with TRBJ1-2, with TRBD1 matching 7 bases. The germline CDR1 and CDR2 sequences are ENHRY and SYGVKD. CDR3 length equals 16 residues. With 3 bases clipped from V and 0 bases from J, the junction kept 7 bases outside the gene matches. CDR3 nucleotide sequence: TGTGCCATCAGTGAAAGGGGGCCTGACCCTAACTATGGCTACACCTTC. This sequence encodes CAISERGPDPNYGYTF.

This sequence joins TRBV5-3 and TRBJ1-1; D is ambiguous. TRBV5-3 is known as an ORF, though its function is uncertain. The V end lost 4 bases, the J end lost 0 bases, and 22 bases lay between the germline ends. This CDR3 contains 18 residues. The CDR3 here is CARSRDCRGWEVNTEAFF. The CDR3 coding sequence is TGTGCCAGAAGCCGTGACTGTCGGGGTTGGGAAGTGAACACTGAAGCTTTCTTT.

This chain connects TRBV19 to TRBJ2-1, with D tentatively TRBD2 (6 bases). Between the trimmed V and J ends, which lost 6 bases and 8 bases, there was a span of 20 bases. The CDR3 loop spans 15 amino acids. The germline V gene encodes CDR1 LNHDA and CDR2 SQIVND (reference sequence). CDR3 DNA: TGTGCCAGTAGGGGTAGGGACTCACCCTTCGATGAGCAGTTCTTC. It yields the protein CASRGRDSPFDEQFF.

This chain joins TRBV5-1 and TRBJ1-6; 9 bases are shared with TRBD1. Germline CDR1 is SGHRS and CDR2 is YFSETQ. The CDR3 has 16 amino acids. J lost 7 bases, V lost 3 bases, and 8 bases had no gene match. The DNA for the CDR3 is TGCGCCAGCAGCTCCCGGGACAGGGTGCCAAATTCACCCCTCCACTTT. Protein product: CASSSRDRVPNSPLHF.

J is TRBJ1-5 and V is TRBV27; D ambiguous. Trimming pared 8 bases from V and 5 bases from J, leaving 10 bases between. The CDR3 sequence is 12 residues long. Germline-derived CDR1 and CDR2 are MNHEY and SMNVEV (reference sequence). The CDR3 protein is CASGGWDQPQHF. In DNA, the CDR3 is TGTGCCAGCGGAGGGTGGGATCAGCCCCAGCATTTT.

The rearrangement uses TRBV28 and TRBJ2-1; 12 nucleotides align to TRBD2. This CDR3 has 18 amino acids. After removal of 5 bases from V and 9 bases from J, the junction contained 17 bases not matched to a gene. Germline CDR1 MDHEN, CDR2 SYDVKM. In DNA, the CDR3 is TGTGCCAGCAGTCAGCCCACTAGCGGGAGGCCCTCTCTTGGTGAGCAGTTCTTC. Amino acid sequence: CASSQPTSGRPSLGEQFF.

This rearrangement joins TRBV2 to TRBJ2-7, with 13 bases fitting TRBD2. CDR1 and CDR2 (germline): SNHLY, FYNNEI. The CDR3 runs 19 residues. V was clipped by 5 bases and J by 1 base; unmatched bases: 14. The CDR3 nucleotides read TGTGCCAGCAGTTCGCCTACTAGCGGGAGGGCCGAAGGGTCCTACGAGCAGTACTTC. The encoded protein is CASSSPTSGRAEGSYEQYF.

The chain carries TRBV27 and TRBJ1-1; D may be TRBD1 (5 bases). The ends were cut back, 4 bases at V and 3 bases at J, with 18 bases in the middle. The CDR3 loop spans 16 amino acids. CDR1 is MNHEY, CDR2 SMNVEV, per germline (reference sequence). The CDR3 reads CASSSPGPWEDTEAFF. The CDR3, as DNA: TGTGCCAGCAGTTCCCCGGGACCCTGGGAGGACACTGAAGCTTTCTTT.

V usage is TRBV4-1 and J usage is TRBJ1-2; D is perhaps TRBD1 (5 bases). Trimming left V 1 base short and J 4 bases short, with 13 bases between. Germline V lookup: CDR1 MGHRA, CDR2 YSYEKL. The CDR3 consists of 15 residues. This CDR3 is CASSQVSGIPYGYTF. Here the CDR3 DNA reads TGCGCCAGCAGCCAAGTATCAGGGATACCCTATGGCTACACCTTC.

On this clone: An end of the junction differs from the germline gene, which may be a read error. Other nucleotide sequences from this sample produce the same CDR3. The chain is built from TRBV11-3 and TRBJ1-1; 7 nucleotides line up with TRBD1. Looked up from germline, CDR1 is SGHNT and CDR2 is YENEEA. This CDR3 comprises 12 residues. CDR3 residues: CASSFRGTEAFF. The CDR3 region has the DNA TGCGCCAGCAGCTTCAGGGGGACGGAAGCTTTCTTT.

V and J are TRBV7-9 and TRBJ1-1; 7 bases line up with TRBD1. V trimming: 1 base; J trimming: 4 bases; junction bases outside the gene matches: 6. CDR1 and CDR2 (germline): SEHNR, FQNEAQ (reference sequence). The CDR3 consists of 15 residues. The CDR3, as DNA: TGTGCCAGCAGCTTAGAGGAGGGGGCGAGCACTGAAGCTTTCTTT. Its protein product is CASSLEEGASTEAFF.

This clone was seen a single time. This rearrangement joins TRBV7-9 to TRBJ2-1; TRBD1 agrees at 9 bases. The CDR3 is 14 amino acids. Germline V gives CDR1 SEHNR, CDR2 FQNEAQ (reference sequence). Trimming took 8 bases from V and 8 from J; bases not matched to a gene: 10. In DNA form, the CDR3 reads TGTGCCAGCGGCGGGACAGGGTTAGCCCATGAGCAGTTCTTC. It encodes CASGGTGLAHEQFF.

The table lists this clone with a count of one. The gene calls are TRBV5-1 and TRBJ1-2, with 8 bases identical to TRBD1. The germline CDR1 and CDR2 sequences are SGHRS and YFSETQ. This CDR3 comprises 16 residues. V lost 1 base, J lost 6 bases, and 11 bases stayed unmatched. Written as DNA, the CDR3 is TGCGCCAGCAGCTTGACGTACAGGGGGGATATGGATGGCTACACCTTC. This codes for CASSLTYRGDMDGYTF.

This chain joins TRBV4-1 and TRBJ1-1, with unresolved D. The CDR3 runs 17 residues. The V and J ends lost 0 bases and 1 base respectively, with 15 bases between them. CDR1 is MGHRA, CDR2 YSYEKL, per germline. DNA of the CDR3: TGCGCCAGCAGCCAAGAAGGCTTCGCGGCACCGAACACTGAAGCTTTCTTT. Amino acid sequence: CASSQEGFAAPNTEAFF.

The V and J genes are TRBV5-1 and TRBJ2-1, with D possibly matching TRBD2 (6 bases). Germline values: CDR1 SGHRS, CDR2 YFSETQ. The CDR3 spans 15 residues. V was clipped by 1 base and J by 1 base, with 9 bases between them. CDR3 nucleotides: TGCGCCAGCAGCTTGAGCGGGTCTTCCTACAATGAGCAGTTCTTC. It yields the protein CASSLSGSSYNEQFF. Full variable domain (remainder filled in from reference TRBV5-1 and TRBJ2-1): KAGVTQTPRYLIKTRGQQVTLSCSPISGHRSVSWYQQTPGQGLQFLFEYFSETQRNKGNFPGRFSGRQFSNSRSEMNVSTLELGDSALYLCASSLSGSSYNEQFFGPGTRLTVL.

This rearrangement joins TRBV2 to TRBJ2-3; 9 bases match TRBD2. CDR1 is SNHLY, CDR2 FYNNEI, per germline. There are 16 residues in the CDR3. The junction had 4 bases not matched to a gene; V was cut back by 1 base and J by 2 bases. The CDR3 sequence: CASSEVLAGATDTQYF. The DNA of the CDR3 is TGTGCCAGCAGTGAAGTGTTAGCGGGGGCCACAGATACGCAGTATTTT. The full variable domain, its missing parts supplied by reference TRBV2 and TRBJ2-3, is EPEVTQTPSHQVTQMGQEVILRCVPISNHLYFYWYRQILGQKVEFLVSFYNNEISEKSEIFDDQFSVERPDGSNFTLKIRSTKLEDSAMYFCASSEVLAGATDTQYFGPGTRLTVL.

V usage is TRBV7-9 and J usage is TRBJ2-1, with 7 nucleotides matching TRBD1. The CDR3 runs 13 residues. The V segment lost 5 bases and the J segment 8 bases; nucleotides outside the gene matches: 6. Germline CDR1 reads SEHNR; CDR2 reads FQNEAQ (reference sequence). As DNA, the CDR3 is TGTGCCAGCAGCCCGCGACAGGGCTATGAGCAGTTCTTC. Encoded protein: CASSPRQGYEQFF.

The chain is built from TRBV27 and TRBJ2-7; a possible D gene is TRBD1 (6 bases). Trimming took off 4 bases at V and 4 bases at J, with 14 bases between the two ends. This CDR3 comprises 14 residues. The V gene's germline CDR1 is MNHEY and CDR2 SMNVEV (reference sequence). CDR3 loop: CASSSRGRLYEQYV. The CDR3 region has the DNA TGTGCCAGCAGTTCCAGGGGAAGGCTTTACGAGCAGTACGTC.

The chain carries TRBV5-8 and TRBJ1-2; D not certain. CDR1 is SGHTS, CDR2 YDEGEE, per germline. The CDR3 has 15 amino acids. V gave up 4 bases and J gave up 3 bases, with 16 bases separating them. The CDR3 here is CASSQLEALYYGYTF. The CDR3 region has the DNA TGTGCCAGCAGCCAATTAGAAGCTCTCTACTATGGCTACACCTTC.

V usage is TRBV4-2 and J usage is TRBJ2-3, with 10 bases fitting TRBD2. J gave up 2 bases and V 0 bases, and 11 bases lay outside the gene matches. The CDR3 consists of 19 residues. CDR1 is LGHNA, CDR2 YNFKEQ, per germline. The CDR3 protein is CASSQDGLAGAGNTDTQYF. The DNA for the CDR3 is TGTGCCAGCAGCCAAGATGGCCTAGCGGGAGCGGGGAACACAGATACGCAGTATTTT.

The CDR3 DNA reads TGTGCCAGCAGCGCGACAGGGCGGAACTATGGCTACACCTTC. It yields the protein CASSATGRNYGYTF. This chain joins TRBV9 and TRBJ1-2; 7 bases map to TRBD1. The CDR3 runs 14 residues. V lost 3 bases, J lost 2 bases, and 4 bases stayed unmatched. Germline V gives CDR1 SGDLS, CDR2 YYNGEE.

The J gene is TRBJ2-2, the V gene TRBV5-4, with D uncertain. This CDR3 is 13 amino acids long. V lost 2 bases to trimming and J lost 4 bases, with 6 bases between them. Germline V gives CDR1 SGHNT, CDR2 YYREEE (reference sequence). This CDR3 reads CASSFASTGELFF. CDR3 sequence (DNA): TGTGCCAGCAGCTTCGCGAGCACCGGGGAGCTGTTTTTT.

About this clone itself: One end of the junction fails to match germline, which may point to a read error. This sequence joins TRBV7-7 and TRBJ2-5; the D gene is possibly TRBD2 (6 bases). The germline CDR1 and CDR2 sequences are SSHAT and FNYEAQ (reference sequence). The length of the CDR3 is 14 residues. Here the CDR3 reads CASSLAGGRETQYF. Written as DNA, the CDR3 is TGTGCTAGCAGCTTAGCCGGAGGGCGGGAGACCCAGTACTTC.

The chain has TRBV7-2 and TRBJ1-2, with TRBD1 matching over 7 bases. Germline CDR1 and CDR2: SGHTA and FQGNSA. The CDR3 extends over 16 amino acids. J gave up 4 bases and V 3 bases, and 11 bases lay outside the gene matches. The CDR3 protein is CASSLGRQGGGYGYTF. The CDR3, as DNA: TGTGCCAGCAGCTTGGGGCGGCAAGGGGGCGGCTATGGCTACACCTTC.